This T cell receptor (beta chain) was profiled in a study of cytomegalovirus exposure and HLA in healthy donors. At the level of the study: An earlier analysis found some 100 million unique TCR beta sequences from approximately 190 million T cells.

PCR amplification relied on 60 Vbeta primers (plus 13 Jbeta primers). Sequencing used immunoSEQ multiplex PCR; TCRdb keeps in-frame clones, though not all of them. The table lists 150,000 to 250,000 clones, 82% of them singletons. V shed 0 bases, J shed 3 bases, and the junction held 3 bases outside the gene matches. The CDR3 totals 15 residues. CDR1 SGHTA and CDR2 FQGNSA come from the germline V gene. This TCR was recovered from a boy younger than 10 in good health and CMV-seronegative. The sample was PBMCs. V is TRBV7-2 and J is TRBJ1-1; 8 nucleotides line up with TRBD1. The CDR3 DNA reads as TGTGCCAGCAGCTTAGCGACAGGGGCCTACACTGAAGCTTTCTTT. Its protein product is CASSLATGAYTEAFF.